This TCR beta chain was identified in a study of beta chain features in type 1 diabetes. Study information: Cells sorted and examined across all samples totaled approximately 110 million. Study conclusions and caveats: Patients' naive, central memory and regulatory TCRB repertoires appeared more alike than those of healthy donors. Researchers report that Type 1 diabetes patients had moderately but significantly shorter TCRB CDR3s across all four CD4+ subsets.

Isolated RNA was reverse transcribed in full, so expressed TCRB transcripts were sequenced. Using immunoSEQ multiplex PCR, the repertoire was profiled, and TCRdb retains in-frame clones only, with some absent. The sample has 120,000 to 150,000 clones; 13% are singletons. Germline CDR1 reads SEHNR; CDR2 reads FQNEAQ (reference sequence). V lost 4 bases to trimming and J lost 4 bases; unmatched junction nucleotides: 10. The CDR3 sequence is 16 residues long. As concerns this clone: Its specificity is not known.

The genes are TRBV7-9 and TRBJ1-2, with TRBD1 matching over 9 bases. The clonotype originates from a young man with type 1 diabetes. The specimen sequenced was central memory CD4+ T cells from blood. This CDR3 is CASSSGTGITIYGYTF. The CDR3 region has the DNA TGTGCCAGCAGCTCGGGGACAGGGATCACGATCTATGGCTACACCTTC. Full variable domain (rest looked up from reference TRBV7-9 and TRBJ1-2): DTGVSQNPRHKITKRGQNVTFRCDPISEHNRLYWYRQTLGQGPEFLTYFQNEAQLEKSRLLSDRFSAERPKGSFSTLEIQRTEQGDSAMYLCASSSGTGITIYGYTFGSGTRLTVV.